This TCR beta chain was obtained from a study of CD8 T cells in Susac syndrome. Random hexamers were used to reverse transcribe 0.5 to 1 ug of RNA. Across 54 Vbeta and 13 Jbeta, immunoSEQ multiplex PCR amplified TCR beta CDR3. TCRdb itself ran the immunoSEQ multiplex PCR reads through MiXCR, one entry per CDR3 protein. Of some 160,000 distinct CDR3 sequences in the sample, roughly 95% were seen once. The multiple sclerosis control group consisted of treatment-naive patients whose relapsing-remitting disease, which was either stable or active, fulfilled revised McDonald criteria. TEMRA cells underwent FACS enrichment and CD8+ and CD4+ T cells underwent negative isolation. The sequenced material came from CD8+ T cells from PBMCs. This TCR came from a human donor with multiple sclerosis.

CDR3 protein: CASSEKWAPYQPQHF. As DNA, the CDR3 is TGTGCCAGCAGTGAGAAGTGGGCCCCCTATCAGCCCCAGCATTTT. The V and J genes are TRBV27 and TRBJ1-5; no firm D call. Germline V gene data show CDR1 as MNHEY and CDR2 as SMNVEV (reference sequence). This CDR3 comprises 15 residues. V was shortened by 5 bases and J by 5 bases, with 16 bases between the two germline ends.